This T cell receptor beta chain appears in the sequencing data of a study of blood T cell repertoires in COVID-19. Study information: Acute and convalescent COVID-19 samples came from the United States, Italy and Spain. T cells, B-cell-depleted T cells, or PBMCs provided the cDNA or gDNA that served as material.

Original methodology: Scientists estimated how many nucleated cells there were by amplifying reference gene primers. Generated by immunoSEQ multiplex PCR, the TCRdb table keeps only in-frame clones and is missing some. The V and J calls and clone size were taken over from that table, and D and trimming were inferred from the DNA. The data contain roughly 160,000 clones, over 90% of them seen just once; the ten biggest clones take up 0.45% to 0.65%. The specimen was peripheral blood. The TCR was taken from a man in his fifties or sixties with acute or convalescent COVID-19.

DNA of the CDR3: TGTGCCAGCAGTCAAGACTCGGGGACAGACACAGATACGCAGTATTTT. Residues: CASSQDSGTDTDTQYF. This chain links TRBV6-4 with TRBJ2-3, with 7 bases matching TRBD1. This CDR3 has 16 amino acids. Germline V lookup: CDR1 MRHNA, CDR2 SNTAGT. J lost 2 bases, V lost 5 bases, and 10 bases had no gene match.